This is a list of T cell receptor beta chains from one sample in a study of T cell repertoires in cytomegalovirus infection. TCRdb ran MiXCR on the reads and lists one entry per CDR3 protein. The table records about 530,000 distinct CDR3 sequences, about 30% of them present only once. The source material was PBMCs. These receptors came from a human donor in good health (CMV status not recorded). Some clones in this sample may be carry-over from other donors' samples. Both conserved end residues are part of each CDR3. The order of the fields is V gene, J gene, clone size, D gene, CDR3 protein, CDR3 DNA. The D gene is left open where the match is weak. Where a row states a size, it is once, few, many or the class of an expanded clone; other rows omit it.

TRBV7-8	TRBJ2-2	few	TRBD2	CASRPAGVNTGELFF	TGTGCCAGCAGACCAGCGGGAGTGAACACCGGGGAGCTGTTTTTT
TRBV2	TRBJ2-7	few	-	CASSDVHRYEQYF	TGTGCCAGCAGTGATGTTCACAGATACGAGCAGTACTTC
TRBV11-3	TRBJ2-5	-	TRBD2	CASSLDRTRQETQYF	TGTGCCAGCAGCTTAGATCGGACTAGGCAAGAGACCCAGTACTTC
TRBV4-3	TRBJ1-4	-	TRBD1	CASSYGQAGEKLFF	TGCGCCAGCAGCTACGGACAGGCCGGGGAAAAACTGTTTTTT
TRBV29-1	TRBJ1-2	once	-	CSGTEGVSGYTF	TGCAGCGGAACCGAAGGGGTCTCTGGCTACACCTTC
TRBV6-2/TRBV6-3	TRBJ2-1	-	TRBD2	CASSYFARGVSEQFF	TGTGCCAGCAGTTACTTCGCCCGGGGGGTCAGTGAGCAGTTCTTC
TRBV12-3/TRBV12-4	TRBJ1-2	-	TRBD1	CASTRTRTGGGGGYTF	TGTGCCAGCACCAGGACACGGACAGGCGGGGGTGGAGGCTACACCTTC
TRBV7-9	TRBJ2-1	-	-	CASSPSSEEQFF	TGTGCCAGCAGCCCCTCCTCCGAGGAGCAGTTCTTC
TRBV19	TRBJ1-5	-	TRBD1	CASSTTLPGQGQPQHF	TGTGCCAGTAGTACGACCCTCCCCGGACAGGGCCAGCCCCAGCATTTT
TRBV2	TRBJ1-4	few	-	CASSEEGRIREKLFF	TGTGCCAGCAGTGAAGAGGGACGGATACGGGAAAAACTGTTTTTT
TRBV2	TRBJ2-7	few	TRBD1	CASSENRGLHEQYF	TGTGCCAGCAGTGAAAACAGGGGGCTGCACGAGCAGTACTTC
TRBV6-5	TRBJ1-2	-	-	CASSSGANQGYTF	TGTGCCAGCAGCTCGGGGGCCAACCAGGGCTACACCTTC
TRBV12-5	TRBJ2-1	-	-	CASGFGNSMDEQFF	TGTGCTAGTGGTTTCGGGAACTCGATGGATGAGCAGTTCTTC
TRBV6-5	TRBJ2-7	-	TRBD1	CASRKGQGVNVDEQYF	TGTGCCAGCAGGAAGGGACAGGGGGTAAACGTGGACGAGCAGTACTTC
TRBV7-2	TRBJ2-1	many	-	CASSLALLAQASNNEQFF	TGTGCCAGCAGCTTAGCGCTGCTAGCCCAGGCGTCCAACAATGAGCAGTTCTTC
TRBV7-9	TRBJ1-6	few	-	CASSLIQGRNSPLHF	TGTGCCAGCAGCTTAATTCAGGGGCGCAATTCACCCCTCCACTTT
TRBV9	TRBJ2-3	-	TRBD2	CASSAASGRMTDTQYF	TGTGCCAGCAGCGCGGCCAGCGGGAGGATGACAGATACGCAGTATTTT
TRBV12-3/TRBV12-4	TRBJ2-3	-	TRBD2	CDSSLLREGTDTQYF	TGTGACAGCAGTTTGTTGCGGGAGGGGACAGATACGCAGTATTTT
TRBV19	TRBJ1-5	-	TRBD1	CATAEGQGYQPQHF	TGTGCCACCGCCGAGGGACAGGGCTATCAGCCCCAGCATTTT
TRBV12-3/TRBV12-4	TRBJ2-5	few	-	CASNSGYQETQYF	TGTGCCAGCAATTCGGGCTATCAAGAGACCCAGTACTTC
TRBV6-6	TRBJ1-2	-	-	CASSYEDRGLNGYTF	TGTGCCAGCAGTTACGAGGACCGAGGGTTAAATGGCTACACCTTC
TRBV12-3/TRBV12-4	TRBJ1-6	few	-	CASSLGETLHF	TGTGCCAGCAGTTTAGGTGAAACCCTCCACTTT
TRBV3-1	TRBJ2-2	few	-	CASSPRGGELFF	TGTGCCAGCAGCCCCCGGGGCGGGGAGCTGTTTTTT
TRBV30	TRBJ1-2	-	-	CAWTGQRGYTF	TGTGCCTGGACAGGGCAACGTGGCTACACCTTC
TRBV12-3/TRBV12-4	TRBJ1-6	-	TRBD1	CASSLGQALDSPLHF	TGTGCCAGCAGTTTGGGACAGGCTTTGGATTCACCCCTCCACTTT
TRBV28	TRBJ1-2	few	TRBD1	CASRLTGFYGYTF	TGTGCCAGCAGACTGACAGGGTTCTATGGCTACACCTTC
TRBV7-2	TRBJ1-2	many	-	CASREDPVDYGYTF	TGTGCCAGCAGAGAAGACCCGGTTGATTATGGCTACACCTTC
TRBV19	TRBJ2-1	many	-	CASSIRRGLNNEQFF	TGTGCCAGTAGTATTAGACGGGGGTTAAACAATGAGCAGTTCTTC
TRBV12-3/TRBV12-4	TRBJ2-2	few	-	CASRKGENTGELFF	TGTGCCAGCAGAAAGGGGGAGAACACCGGGGAGCTGTTTTTT
TRBV29-1	TRBJ2-1	few	TRBD2	CSVGGTSGAHSYNEQFF	TGCAGCGTTGGAGGGACTAGCGGGGCTCACTCCTACAATGAGCAGTTCTTC
TRBV29-1	TRBJ2-1	-	-	CSVEHNEQFF	TGCAGCGTTGAACACAATGAGCAGTTCTTC
TRBV10-3	TRBJ2-3	-	-	CAIRDSSTDTQYF	TGTGCCATCAGGGACTCCAGCACAGATACGCAGTATTTT
TRBV19	TRBJ2-1	-	TRBD1	CASSIAGGIEQFF	TGTGCCAGTAGTATTGCAGGGGGCATTGAGCAGTTCTTC
TRBV7-8	TRBJ1-5	-	-	CASSLAGGAQGRGQPQHF	TGTGCCAGCAGCTTAGCGGGGGGAGCACAGGGTCGAGGACAGCCCCAGCATTTT
TRBV11-3	TRBJ2-5	few	-	CASSFRDRETQYF	TGTGCCAGCAGCTTTAGAGATCGGGAGACCCAGTACTTC
TRBV6-1	TRBJ2-5	-	TRBD2	CASSTKETSFQETQYF	TGTGCCAGCAGTACCAAGGAGACTAGCTTCCAAGAGACCCAGTACTTC
TRBV19	TRBJ1-1	few	-	CASRLFGGENTEAFF	TGTGCCAGTAGACTATTCGGGGGGGAGAACACTGAAGCTTTCTTT
TRBV15	TRBJ1-3	few	-	CATSRQSVGSNTIYF	TGTGCCACCAGCCGCCAGAGCGTAGGGAGTAACACCATATATTTT
TRBV19	TRBJ2-1	-	-	CASSNPLGFSSYNEQFF	TGTGCCAGTAGTAACCCATTAGGCTTTAGCTCCTACAATGAGCAGTTCTTC
TRBV12-3/TRBV12-4	TRBJ2-3	-	-	CASRIKGGTQYF	TGTGCCAGCAGAATAAAAGGGGGTACGCAGTATTTT
TRBV28	TRBJ1-5	few	TRBD1	CASSPGQVLRNQPQHF	TGTGCCAGCAGCCCTGGACAGGTTCTTCGTAATCAGCCCCAGCATTTT
TRBV5-4	TRBJ2-7	few	TRBD1	CASSPPGQPYEQYF	TGTGCCAGCAGCCCACCGGGACAGCCCTACGAGCAGTACTTC
TRBV6-5	TRBJ2-5	many	TRBD2	CASSRARLAGTKETQYF	TGTGCCAGCAGCCGAGCACGGCTAGCGGGAACCAAAGAGACCCAGTACTTC
TRBV6-2/TRBV6-3	TRBJ2-1	few	TRBD2	CASSSQTAAGGNEQFF	TGTGCCAGCAGTTCCCAGACTGCAGCGGGGGGGAATGAGCAGTTCTTC